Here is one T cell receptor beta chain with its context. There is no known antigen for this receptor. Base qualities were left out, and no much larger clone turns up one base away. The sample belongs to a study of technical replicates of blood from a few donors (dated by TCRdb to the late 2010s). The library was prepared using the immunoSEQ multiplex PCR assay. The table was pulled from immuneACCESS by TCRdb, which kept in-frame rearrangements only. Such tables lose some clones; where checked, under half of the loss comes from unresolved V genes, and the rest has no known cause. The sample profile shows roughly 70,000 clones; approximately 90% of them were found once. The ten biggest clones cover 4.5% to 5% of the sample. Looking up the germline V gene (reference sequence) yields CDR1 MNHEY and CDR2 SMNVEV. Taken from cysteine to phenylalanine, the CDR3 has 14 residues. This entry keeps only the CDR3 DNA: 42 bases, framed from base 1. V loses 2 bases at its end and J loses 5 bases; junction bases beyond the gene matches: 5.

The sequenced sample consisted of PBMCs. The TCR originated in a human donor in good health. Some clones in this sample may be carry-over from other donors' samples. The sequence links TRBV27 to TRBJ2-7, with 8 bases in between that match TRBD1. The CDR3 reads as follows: CASSLGGQGHEQYF. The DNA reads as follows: TGTGCCAGCAGTTTAGGAGGACAGGGCCACGAGCAGTACTTC.